This T cell receptor (beta chain) was documented in a study of blood T cell repertoires in COVID-19. Study at large: The United States, Italy and Spain were the sources of the acute and convalescent COVID-19 samples. T cells, B-cell-depleted T cells, or PBMCs supplied cDNA or gDNA.

The trim removed 0 bases at V and 4 bases at J, leaving 3 bases unmatched. CDR1 and CDR2 from the germline V gene are MNHEY and SMNVEV (reference sequence). The CDR3 is 15 residues long. Authors' processing steps: Quantification of nucleated cells was approximated via reference gene primer amplification. The repertoire was sequenced with immunoSEQ multiplex PCR; TCRdb's copy has only in-frame clones and lacks some. V, J and clone size were drawn from that table, and D and trimming were deduced from the DNA. The table includes over 45,000 clones, around nine tenths detected once. The clonotype originates from a man over 45 with acute or convalescent COVID-19. Input material: peripheral blood. J is TRBJ2-1 and V is TRBV27; 7 positions agree with TRBD1. DNA for the CDR3: TGTGCCAGCAGTTTATCACCGGGACAGTACAATGAGCAGTTCTTC. Translating gives CASSLSPGQYNEQFF.